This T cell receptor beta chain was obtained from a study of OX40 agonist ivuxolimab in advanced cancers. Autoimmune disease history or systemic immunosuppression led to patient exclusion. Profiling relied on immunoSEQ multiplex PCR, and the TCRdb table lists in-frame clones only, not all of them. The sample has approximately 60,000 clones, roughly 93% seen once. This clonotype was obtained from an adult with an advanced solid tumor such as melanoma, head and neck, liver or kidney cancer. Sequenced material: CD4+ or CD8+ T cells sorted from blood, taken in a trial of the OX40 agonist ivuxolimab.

The CDR3 coding sequence is TGTGCCAGCAGTTTCGACCCCGATCAGCCCCAGCATTTT. It specifies CASSFDPDQPQHF. The V and J genes are TRBV27 and TRBJ1-5, with unresolved D. The germline gives CDR1 MNHEY, CDR2 SMNVEV (reference sequence). The CDR3 runs to 13 residues. V was pared by 3 bases and J by 5 bases, with 8 bases between.